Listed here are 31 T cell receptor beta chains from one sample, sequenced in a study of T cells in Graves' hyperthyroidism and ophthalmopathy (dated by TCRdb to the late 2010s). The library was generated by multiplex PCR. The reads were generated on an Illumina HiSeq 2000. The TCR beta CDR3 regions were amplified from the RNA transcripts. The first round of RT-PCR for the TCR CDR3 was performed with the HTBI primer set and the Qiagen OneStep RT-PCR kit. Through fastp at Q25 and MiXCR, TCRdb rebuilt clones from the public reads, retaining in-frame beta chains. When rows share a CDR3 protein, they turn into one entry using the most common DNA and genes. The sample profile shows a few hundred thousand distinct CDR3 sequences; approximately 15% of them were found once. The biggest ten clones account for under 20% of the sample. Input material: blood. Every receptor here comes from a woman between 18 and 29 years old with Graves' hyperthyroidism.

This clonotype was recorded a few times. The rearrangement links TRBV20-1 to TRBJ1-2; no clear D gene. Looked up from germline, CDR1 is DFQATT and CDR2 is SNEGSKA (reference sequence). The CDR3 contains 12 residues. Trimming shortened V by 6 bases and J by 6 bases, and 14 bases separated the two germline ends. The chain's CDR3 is CSATDGGNGYTF. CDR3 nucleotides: TGCAGTGCCACGGACGGTGGTAATGGCTACACCTTC.

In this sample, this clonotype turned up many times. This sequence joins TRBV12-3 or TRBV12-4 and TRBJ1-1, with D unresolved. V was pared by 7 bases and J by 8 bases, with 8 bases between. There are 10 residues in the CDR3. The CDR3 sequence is CASIGKEAFF. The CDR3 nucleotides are TGTGCCAGCATAGGGAAAGAAGCTTTCTTT.

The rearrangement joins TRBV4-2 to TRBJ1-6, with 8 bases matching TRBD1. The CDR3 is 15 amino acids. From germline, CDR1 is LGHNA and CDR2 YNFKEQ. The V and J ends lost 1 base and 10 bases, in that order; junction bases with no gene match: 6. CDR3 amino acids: CASSQGDRGRSPLHF. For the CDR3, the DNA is TGTGCCAGCAGCCAAGGAGACAGGGGCCGGTCACCCCTCCACTTT.

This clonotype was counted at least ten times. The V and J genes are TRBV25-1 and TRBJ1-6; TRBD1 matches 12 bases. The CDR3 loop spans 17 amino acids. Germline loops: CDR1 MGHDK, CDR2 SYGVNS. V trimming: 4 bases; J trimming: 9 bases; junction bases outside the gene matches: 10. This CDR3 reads CASSADGDRGRISPLHF. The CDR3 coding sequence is TGTGCCAGCAGTGCAGACGGGGACAGGGGGCGTATTTCACCCCTCCACTTT.

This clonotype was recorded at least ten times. CDR3 sequence (DNA): TGTGCCAGCAGCCAGACTAGCGTTCAAGATACGCAGTATTTT. Its translation is CASSQTSVQDTQYF. V and J are TRBV3-1 and TRBJ2-3; 8 nucleotides align to TRBD2. Looked up from germline, CDR1 is LGHDT and CDR2 is YNNKEL (reference sequence). V shed 3 bases, J shed 5 bases, and the junction held 4 bases outside the gene matches. The CDR3 runs to 14 residues.

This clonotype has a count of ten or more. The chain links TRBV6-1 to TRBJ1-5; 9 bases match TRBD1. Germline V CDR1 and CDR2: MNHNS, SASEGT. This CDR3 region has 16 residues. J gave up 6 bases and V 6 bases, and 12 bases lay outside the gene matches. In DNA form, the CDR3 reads TGTGCCAGCAGGAGGGGGGACACAGGGGGCGGTCAGCCCCAGCATTTT. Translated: CASRRGDTGGGQPQHF.

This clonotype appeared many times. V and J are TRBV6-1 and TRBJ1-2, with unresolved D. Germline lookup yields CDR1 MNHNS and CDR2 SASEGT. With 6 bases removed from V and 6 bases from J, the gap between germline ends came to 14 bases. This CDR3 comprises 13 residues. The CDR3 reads CASRTVGVDGYTF. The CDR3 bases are TGTGCCAGCAGGACCGTGGGAGTGGATGGCTACACCTTC.

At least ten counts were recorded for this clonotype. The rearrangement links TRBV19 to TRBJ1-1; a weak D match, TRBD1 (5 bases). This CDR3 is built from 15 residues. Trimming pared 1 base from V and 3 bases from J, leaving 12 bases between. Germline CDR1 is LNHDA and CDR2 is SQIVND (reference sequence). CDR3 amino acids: CASSIGWGGDTEAFF. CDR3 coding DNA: TGTGCCAGTAGTATAGGATGGGGGGGGGACACTGAAGCTTTCTTT.

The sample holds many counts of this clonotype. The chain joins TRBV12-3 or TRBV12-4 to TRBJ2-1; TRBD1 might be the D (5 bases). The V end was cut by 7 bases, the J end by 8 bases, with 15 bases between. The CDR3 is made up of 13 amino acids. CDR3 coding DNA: TGTGCCAGCACCCAAGACTGGGGCCATGAGCAGTTCTTC. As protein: CASTQDWGHEQFF.

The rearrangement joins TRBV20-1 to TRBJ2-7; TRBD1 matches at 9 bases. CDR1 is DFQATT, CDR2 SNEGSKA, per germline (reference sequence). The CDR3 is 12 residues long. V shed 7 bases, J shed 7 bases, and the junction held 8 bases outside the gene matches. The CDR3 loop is CSVPGQGGEQYV. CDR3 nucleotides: TGCAGTGTCCCGGGACAGGGTGGGGAGCAGTACGTC.

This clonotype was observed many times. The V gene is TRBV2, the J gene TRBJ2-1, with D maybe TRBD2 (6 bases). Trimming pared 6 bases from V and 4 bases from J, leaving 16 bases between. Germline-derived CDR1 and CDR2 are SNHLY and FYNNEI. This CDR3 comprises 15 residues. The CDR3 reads CASRALDGGYNEQFF. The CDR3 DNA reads TGTGCCAGCAGAGCTCTTGACGGGGGATACAATGAGCAGTTCTTC.

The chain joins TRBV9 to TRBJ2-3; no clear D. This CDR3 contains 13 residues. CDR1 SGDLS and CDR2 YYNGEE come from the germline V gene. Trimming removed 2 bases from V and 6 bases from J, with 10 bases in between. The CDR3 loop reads CASSVVTDDTQYF. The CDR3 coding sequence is TGTGCCAGCAGCGTTGTGACGGATGATACGCAGTATTTT. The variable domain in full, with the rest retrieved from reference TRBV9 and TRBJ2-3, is DSGVTQTPKHLITATGQRVTLRCSPRSGDLSVYWYQQSLDQGLQFLIQYYNGEERAKGNILERFSAQQFPDLHSELNLSSLELGDSALYFCASSVVTDDTQYFGPGTRLTVL.

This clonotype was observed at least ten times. As DNA, the CDR3 is TGTGCCAGCAGCCAGAACAGGGGGGTAAACACTGAAGCTTTCTTT. This codes for CASSQNRGVNTEAFF. The V gene is TRBV3-1, the J gene TRBJ1-1, with 8 positions matching TRBD1. V shed 3 bases, J shed 2 bases, and the junction held 5 bases outside the gene matches. The CDR3 runs 15 residues. Germline CDR1 is LGHDT and CDR2 is YNNKEL (reference sequence).

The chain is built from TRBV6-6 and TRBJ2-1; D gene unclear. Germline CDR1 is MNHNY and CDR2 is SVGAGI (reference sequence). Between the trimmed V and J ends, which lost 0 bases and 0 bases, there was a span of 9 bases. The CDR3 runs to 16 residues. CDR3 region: CASSYSADISYNEQFF. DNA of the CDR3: TGTGCCAGCAGTTACTCGGCCGATATCTCCTACAATGAGCAGTTCTTC.

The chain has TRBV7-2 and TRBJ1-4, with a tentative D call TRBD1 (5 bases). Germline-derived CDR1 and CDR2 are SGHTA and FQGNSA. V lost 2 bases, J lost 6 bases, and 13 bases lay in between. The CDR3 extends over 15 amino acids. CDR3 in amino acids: CASSLRFGADEKLFF. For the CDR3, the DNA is TGTGCCAGCAGCTTACGGTTCGGGGCAGATGAAAAACTGTTTTTT.

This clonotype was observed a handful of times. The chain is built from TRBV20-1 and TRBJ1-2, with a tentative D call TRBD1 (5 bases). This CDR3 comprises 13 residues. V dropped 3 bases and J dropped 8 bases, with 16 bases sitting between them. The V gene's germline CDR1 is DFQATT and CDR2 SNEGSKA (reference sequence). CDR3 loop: CSASRGGDWGYTF. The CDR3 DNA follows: TGCAGTGCTAGCCGGGGAGGGGACTGGGGCTACACCTTC.

The CDR3, as DNA: TGTGCCAGCAGCTTAGGGACGGGACCTCAGTTCCACGAGCAGTACGTC. Translated, it gives CASSLGTGPQFHEQYV. This chain uses TRBV7-3 with TRBJ2-7; D assignment may be TRBD1 or TRBD2 (5 bases each). Germline assignment: CDR1 SGHTA and CDR2 FQGTGA. The CDR3 spans 16 residues. V was shortened by 2 bases and J by 5 bases, with 19 bases between the two germline ends.

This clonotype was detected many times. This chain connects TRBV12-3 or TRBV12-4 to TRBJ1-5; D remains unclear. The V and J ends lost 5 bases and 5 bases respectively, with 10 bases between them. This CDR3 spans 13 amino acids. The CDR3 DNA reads TGTGCCAGCAGTCCCGGGCCAGATCAGCCCCAGCATTTT. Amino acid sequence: CASSPGPDQPQHF.

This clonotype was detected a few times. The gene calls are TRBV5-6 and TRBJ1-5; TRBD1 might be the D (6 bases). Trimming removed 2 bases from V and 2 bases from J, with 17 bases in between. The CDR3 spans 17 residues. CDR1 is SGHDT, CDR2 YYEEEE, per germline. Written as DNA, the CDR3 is TGTGCCAGCAGCTTAGCGAGGGGGTCTTTGGGCAATCAGCCCCAGCATTTT. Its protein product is CASSLARGSLGNQPQHF.

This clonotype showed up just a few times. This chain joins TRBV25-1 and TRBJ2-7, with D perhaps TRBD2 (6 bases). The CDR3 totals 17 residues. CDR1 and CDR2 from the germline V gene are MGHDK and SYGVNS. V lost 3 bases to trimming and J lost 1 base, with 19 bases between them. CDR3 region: CASSDSLVSSESYEQYF. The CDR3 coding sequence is TGTGCCAGCAGTGACTCCCTCGTATCTAGCGAGTCCTACGAGCAGTACTTC.

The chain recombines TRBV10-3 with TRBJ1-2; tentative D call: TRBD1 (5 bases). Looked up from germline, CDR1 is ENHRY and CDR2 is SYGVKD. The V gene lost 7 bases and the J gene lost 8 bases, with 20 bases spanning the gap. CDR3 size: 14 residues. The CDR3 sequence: CAIKGIGESLGYTF. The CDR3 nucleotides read TGTGCCATCAAAGGCATAGGGGAGTCATTAGGCTACACCTTC.

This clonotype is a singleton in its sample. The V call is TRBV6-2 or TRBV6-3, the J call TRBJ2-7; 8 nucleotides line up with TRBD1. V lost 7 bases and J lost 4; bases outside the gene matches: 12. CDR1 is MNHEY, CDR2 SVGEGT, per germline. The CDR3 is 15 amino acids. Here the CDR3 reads CASTLTGATLYEQYF. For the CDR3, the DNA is TGTGCCAGCACCCTGACAGGGGCTACCCTATACGAGCAGTACTTC.

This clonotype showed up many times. CDR3 nucleotides: TGTGCCAGCAGTCGGGGACAGATCACAGATACGCAGTATTTT. Translating gives CASSRGQITDTQYF. This rearrangement joins TRBV27 to TRBJ2-3, with 7 bases aligning to TRBD1. Germline values: CDR1 MNHEY, CDR2 SMNVEV (reference sequence). The CDR3 length is 14 residues. V was pared by 5 bases and J by 2 bases, with 4 bases of the junction left unmatched.

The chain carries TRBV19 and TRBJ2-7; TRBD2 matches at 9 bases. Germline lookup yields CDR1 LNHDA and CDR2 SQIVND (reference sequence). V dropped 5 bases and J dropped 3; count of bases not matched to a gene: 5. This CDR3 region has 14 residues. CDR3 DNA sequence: TGTGCCAGTAGTTCAGCGGGGGGCTTCTACGAGCAGTACTTC. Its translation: CASSSAGGFYEQYF.

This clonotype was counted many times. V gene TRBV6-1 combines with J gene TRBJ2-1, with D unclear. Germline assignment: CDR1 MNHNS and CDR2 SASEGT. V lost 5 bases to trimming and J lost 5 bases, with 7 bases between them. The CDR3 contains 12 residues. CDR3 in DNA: TGTGCCAGCAGTATCCCAGACAATGAGCAGTTCTTC. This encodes CASSIPDNEQFF.

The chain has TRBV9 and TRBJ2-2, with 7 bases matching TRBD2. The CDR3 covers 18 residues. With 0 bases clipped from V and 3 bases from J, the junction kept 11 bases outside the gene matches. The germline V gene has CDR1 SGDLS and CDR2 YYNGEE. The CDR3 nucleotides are TGTGCCAGCAGCGTAGGACCTGGGCGGGAGAGGGACACCGGGGAGCTGTTTTTT. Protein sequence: CASSVGPGRERDTGELFF.

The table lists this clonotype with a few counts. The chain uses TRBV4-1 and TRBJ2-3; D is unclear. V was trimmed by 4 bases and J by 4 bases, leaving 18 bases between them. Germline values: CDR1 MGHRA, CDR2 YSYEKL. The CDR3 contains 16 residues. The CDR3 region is CASSRTVDRLADTQYF. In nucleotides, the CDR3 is TGCGCCAGCAGCCGCACGGTGGATCGGTTAGCAGATACGCAGTATTTT.

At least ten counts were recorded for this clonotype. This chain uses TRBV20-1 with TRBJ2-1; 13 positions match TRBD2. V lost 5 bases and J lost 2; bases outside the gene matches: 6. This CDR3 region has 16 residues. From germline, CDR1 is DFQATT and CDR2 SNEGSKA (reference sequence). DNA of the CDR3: TGCAGTGCTCGCCGACTAGCGGGAGGTACCTACAATGAGCAGTTCTTC. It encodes CSARRLAGGTYNEQFF.

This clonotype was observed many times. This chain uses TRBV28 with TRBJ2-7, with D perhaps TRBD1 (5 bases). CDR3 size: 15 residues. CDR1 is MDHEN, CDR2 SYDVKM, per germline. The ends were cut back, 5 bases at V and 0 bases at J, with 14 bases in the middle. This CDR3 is CASSVISQGSYEQYF. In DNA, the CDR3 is TGTGCCAGCAGTGTTATTAGTCAGGGCTCCTACGAGCAGTACTTC.

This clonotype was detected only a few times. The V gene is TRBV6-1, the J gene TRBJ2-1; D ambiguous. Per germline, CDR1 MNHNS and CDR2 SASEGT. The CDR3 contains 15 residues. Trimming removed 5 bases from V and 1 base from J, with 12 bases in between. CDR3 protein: CASSPSAASYNEQFF. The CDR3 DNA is TGTGCCAGCAGTCCCTCGGCGGCTTCCTACAATGAGCAGTTCTTC.

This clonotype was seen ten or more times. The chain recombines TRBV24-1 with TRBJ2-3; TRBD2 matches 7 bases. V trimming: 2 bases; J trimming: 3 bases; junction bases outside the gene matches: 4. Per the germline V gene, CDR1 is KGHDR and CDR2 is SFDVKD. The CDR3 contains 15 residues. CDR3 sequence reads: CATSDWGLQTDTQYF. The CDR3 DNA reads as TGTGCCACCAGTGATTGGGGACTACAGACAGATACGCAGTATTTT.